Listed below are T cell receptor beta chains from one sample, sequenced in a study of T-cell reconstitution after alpha-beta-depleted transplantation in children. One entry per CDR3 protein, called by TCRdb with MiXCR from the PCR reads. The sample contains about 440,000 distinct CDR3 sequences, over 40% of which appear only once. Here the sequenced sample was PBMCs, taken before TCRalphabeta/CD19-depleted stem cell transplant. These receptors were taken from a girl aged 2 to 9 with aplastic anemia, due to receive a stem cell transplant. The conserved cysteine and the conserved F or W are not part of the CDR3 here. Only part of the rows carry a size: once, few, many, or a class if the clone is expanded.

>TRBJ2-2|NA|TRBV20-1
SARDGRAANTGELF
>TRBJ1-4|few|TRBV30
AWSGAGGDEKLF
>TRBJ2-7|NA|TRBV5-6
ASSLIGSGEQY
>TRBJ2-7|NA|TRBV20-1
SARGGEIQEQY
>TRBJ2-7|few|TRBV6-2/TRBV6-3
ASKEGGPYEQY
>TRBJ2-7|NA|TRBV12-3/TRBV12-4
ASSLVERPQY
>TRBJ2-3|NA|TRBV20-1
SAVPDTDTQY
>TRBJ1-6|many|TRBV18
ASPIPRGDNSPLH
>TRBJ2-1|many|TRBV7-2
ASSPGGAGGLYNEQF
>TRBJ2-3|once|TRBV5-5
ASSYGRLGTDTQY
>TRBJ2-1|many|TRBV15
ATSRDGEPDNEQF
>TRBJ1-1|NA|TRBV5-1
ASKLHMNTEAF
>TRBJ2-3|NA|TRBV19
ASSIGLGATQY
>TRBJ1-4|many|TRBV27
ASSFWSQGSSKLF
>TRBJ2-5|NA|TRBV28
ASSLWAVQETQY
>TRBJ2-5|once|TRBV7-2
ASSLAMAGGPMRTQY
>TRBJ2-1|many|TRBV5-1
ASTPNRENEQF